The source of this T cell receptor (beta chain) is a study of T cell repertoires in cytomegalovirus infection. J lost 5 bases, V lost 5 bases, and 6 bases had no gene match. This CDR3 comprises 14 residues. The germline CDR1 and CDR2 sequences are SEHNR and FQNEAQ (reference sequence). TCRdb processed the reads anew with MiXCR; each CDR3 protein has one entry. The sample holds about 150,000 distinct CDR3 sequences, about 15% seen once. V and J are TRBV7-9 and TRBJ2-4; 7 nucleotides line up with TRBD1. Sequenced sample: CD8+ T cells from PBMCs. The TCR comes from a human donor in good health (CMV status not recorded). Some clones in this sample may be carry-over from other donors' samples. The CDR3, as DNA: TGTGCCAGCAGCAACCGGGACAGACAAAACATTCAGTACTTC. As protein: CASSNRDRQNIQYF.